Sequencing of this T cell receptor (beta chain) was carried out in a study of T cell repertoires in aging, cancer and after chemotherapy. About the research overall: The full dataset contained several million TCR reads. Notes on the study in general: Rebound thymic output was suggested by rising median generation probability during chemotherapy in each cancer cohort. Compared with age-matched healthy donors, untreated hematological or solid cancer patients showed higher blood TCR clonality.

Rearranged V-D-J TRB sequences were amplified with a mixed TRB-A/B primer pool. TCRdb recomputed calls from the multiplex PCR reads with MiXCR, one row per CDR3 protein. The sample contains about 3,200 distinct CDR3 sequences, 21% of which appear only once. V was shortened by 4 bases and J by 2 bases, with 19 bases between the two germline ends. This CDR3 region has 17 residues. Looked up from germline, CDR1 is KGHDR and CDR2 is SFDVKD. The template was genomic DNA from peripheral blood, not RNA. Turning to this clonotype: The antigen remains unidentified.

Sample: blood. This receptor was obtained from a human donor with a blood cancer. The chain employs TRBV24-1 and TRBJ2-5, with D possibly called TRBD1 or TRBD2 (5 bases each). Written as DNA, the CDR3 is TGTGCCACCAGTGACCGCTCCGGGACGGGGCAGCAAGAGACCCAGTACTTC. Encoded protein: CATSDRSGTGQQETQYF.